This T cell receptor (beta chain) was obtained from a study of vaccination effects on CD4 cells after COVID-19. Broader study findings: In healthy vaccinees, only 1 of 255 vaccine-induced clones cross-reacted with common cold coronaviruses. Small numbers of convalescent patients limited the study. It also lacked early post-infection timepoints. Whether induced by infection or by vaccine, clones showed marked clonal contraction late after vaccination.

Per germline, CDR1 MNHNY and CDR2 SVGAGI (reference sequence). The ends were cut back, 4 bases at V and 0 bases at J, with 12 bases in the middle. The CDR3 totals 15 residues. As regards this clone: What it recognizes is unknown.

ViraFEST assay sequencing came after antigen-specific CD4+ T cells were expanded with viral peptide pools. Cells that had been cultured for ten to eleven days were the source of isolated CD4+ T cells. Nobody among the vaccine recipients had prior SARS-CoV-2 infection (nucleocapsid antibodies were negative). The repertoire was sequenced with immunoSEQ multiplex PCR; TCRdb's copy has only in-frame clones and lacks some. The sample contains 20,000 or so clones, 73% of which appear only once. The chain employs TRBV6-6 and TRBJ1-2; no definite D call. The receptor's source is a human donor who received a COVID-19 vaccine. Material: CD4+ T cells from PBMCs cultured with HCoV-229E spike peptides, obtained before COVID-19 vaccination. The CDR3 is CASSSLIIANYGYTF. The CDR3 DNA reads TGTGCCAGCAGTTCGCTCATTATAGCTAACTATGGCTACACCTTC.